Reported below is one T cell receptor beta chain. This clonotype was detected many times. Its antigen is currently not known. No base-level quality is on record; no much larger clone is a single base apart. The germline V gene provides CDR1 SQVTM and CDR2 ANQGSEA. The junction carries 21 bases between V and J, which are trimmed by 4 bases and 5 bases respectively. Including the terminal cysteine and phenylalanine, the CDR3 comprises 16 residues. Kept here is only the CDR3 DNA, which spans 48 bases and is read in frame from base 1. Library generation was performed with 5' RACE. Sequencing used a NextSeq 500. In the TCR library protocol, unique molecular identifiers were attached to individual cDNA molecules to correct for PCR bias and sequencing error. Sequencing covered both TCR alpha and beta chains, and within each sample the abundances of alpha and beta sequences were tightly co-correlated. The authors' pipeline ran thus. Decombinator V4 was used to annotate TCR sequences for V gene, J gene and CDR3. TCRs were defined as expanded if a significant change between any two time points was detected under a Poisson model with p below 0.0001. TCR abundances were normalised to the total number of TCRs sequenced per sample and were expressed as counts per million. MAIT TCRs were defined by TRAV1-2 paired with TRAJ12, TRAJ20 or TRAJ33, and iNKT TCRs by TRAV10 paired with TRAJ18. VDJdb, accessed on 1 November 2021, was searched for TCRs annotated for CMV, EBV and SARS-CoV-2, and TCRs annotated for more than one antigen were excluded. The public reads were run again by TCRdb, first through fastp at Q25 and then through MiXCR, and only productive beta chains were kept. Under each unique CDR3 protein, matching rows form one entry showing the most common genes and DNA. For this entry, the V and J calls and clone size follow TCRdb and not the study's own pipeline. This sample lists roughly 53,000 distinct CDR3 sequences; 10% were detected once. The ten largest clones take up about 5% of the sample.

The data derive from a study of early T cells in non-severe SARS-CoV-2 infection (dated by TCRdb to the early 2020s). Regarding the complete study: TCR sequencing used bulk RNA from unsorted whole blood, so alpha and beta chains could not be paired.

Beyond this particular receptor, the publication reports: VDJdb matching was skewed toward anti-spike CD8 responses, so virus-specific expansions were likely underestimated and private and CD4 specificities were missed.

A case-control design nested within a healthcare worker cohort in London, UK, was used, with weekly nasopharyngeal swab PCR tests and blood sampling performed. Between 23 and 31 March 2020, the week of the UK lockdown, healthcare workers were enrolled and then followed up weekly for as long as 16 weeks. The sequence joins TRBV29-1 to TRBJ2-1, with the D gene tentatively TRBD1 or TRBD2, based on 7 matching bases in each. The clonotype originates from an adult who was a healthcare worker with PCR-confirmed SARS-CoV-2 infection or an uninfected control (not recorded which). Sequencing was carried out using whole blood. This receptor has the CDR3 CSVGEGARLPDNEQFF. The nucleotide sequence reads TGCAGCGTTGGGGAGGGGGCCCGATTGCCAGACAATGAGCAGTTCTTC.